The entry below describes one T cell receptor (beta chain). The count of this clone is one. There is no known antigen for this receptor. No base-level quality is on record; no much larger clone is a single base apart. The source of the sample is a study of cytomegalovirus exposure and HLA in healthy donors (dated by TCRdb to about 2017). Regarding the study in general: An earlier analysis of 587 of the donors reported roughly 270 Gb of sequence data and 117 million unique TCR beta sequences from approximately 180 million T cells. An early release that covered roughly 600 HLA-typed donors contained approximately 290 gigabases of sequencing data and some 87 million unique TCR sequences. Among the approximately 420 genotyped donors, around 81% belonged to the genetic ancestry cluster associated with self-reported Caucasian donors. The study was designed to test whether signatures of past pathogen exposure could be identified by cataloging public T cell receptors. The study profiled the T cell repertoires of 666 subjects by immunosequencing and related them to cytomegalovirus serostatus. Besides the first cohort of 666 subjects, a separate validation cohort made up of around 120 different subjects was used. The study combined high-throughput TCR immunosequencing, statistical association of individual TCRs with disease status, and machine learning to predict cytomegalovirus infection status. In a later analysis, previously published TCR beta repertoires from 670 or so donors were re-analyzed and high-resolution HLA genotyping was added so that TCR occurrence patterns could be studied. Rather than using new phenotypic data, the later analysis identified candidate immune exposures from TCR beta sequences and from how often those sequences occurred across donors. To decide whether each TCR beta V gene segment behaved as functional or pseudogenic, an earlier analysis of some 600 of the donors relied on high-throughput TCR beta sequencing. Donor age, sex, ethnicity and CMV serostatus were compiled together with the repertoire data. Genome-wide SNP genotypes for about 55% of the 666 donors were used in a later genetic analysis, which treated that subset as a discovery cohort. All discovery cohort repertoires had been generated using a single sequencing platform. HLA typing covered class I and class II loci at four-digit resolution. Typing coverage varied by locus: roughly 629-640 donors for A, B, C, DRB1 and DQB1; under 550 for DQA1; more than 600 for DPA1; roughly 470 for DPB1. Because of strong linkage in the cohort, five DR-DQ haplotypes were treated as single units for association and clustering. Among roughly 400 genotyped donors of the cohort, an average of roughly 230,000 unique TCR beta nucleotide sequences was sequenced per donor, of which about 18% were non-productive. Study-wide conclusions, independent of this receptor: Strong co-occurrence of HLA alleles, especially DR and DQ, made assigning TCR associations to individual alleles difficult. A later genetic analysis associated a missense DCLRE1C variant with V-gene and J-gene trimming of TCR beta chains, and an independent cohort replicated the association. Because counts were too low, seventeen rarely observed V segments, including chromosome 9 orphons, were excluded from the earlier analysis of several hundred of the donors. In a later analysis, HLA-associated TCR beta chains were found to be more clonally expanded and to have lower generation probabilities than equally common non-associated chains. A further reported finding was that TCR beta sequences accurately predicted the HLA-A and HLA-B alleles for most subjects in the first cohort. Because HLA typing was unavailable for some donors at each locus, only the typed subset was used in association tests. Some IMGT-functional V segments, including TRBV6-2 and TRBV6-3, could not be distinguished by the 87-base-pair reads and were therefore excluded. In a later analysis, several top co-occurrence clusters were reported to appear linked to parvovirus B19, influenza, CMV and Epstein-Barr virus. In a later genetic analysis, fewer N-insertions in productive TCRs were reported among donors in an Asian-associated ancestry cluster than the roughly 670-donor mean. At a false discovery rate of 0.05, a later analysis linked roughly 17,000 TCR beta sequences to specific HLA alleles. A total of roughly 160 TCR beta chains were listed by the study as associated with cytomegalovirus. It was suggested by the authors that the approach could potentially be generalized to other disease states and immunological phenotypes. In both the original and validation cohorts, the classifier was reported to diagnose cytomegalovirus status with high specificity and sensitivity. CMV serostatus was the only immune exposure information available for the cohort. A few of the identified cytomegalovirus-associated TCR beta chains were confirmed in vitro to be specific for cytomegalovirus antigens. A later analysis found that TCR association rates varied across HLA loci, with DRB1 alleles showing the most associated TCRs and HLA-C alleles the fewest. Sequencing depth was assumed to be roughly uniform across donors in the presence/absence analyses, though that assumption may not hold. Most TCR sequences were seen in very few donors, while some public TCRs were found in many individuals. Most CMV-associated TCR beta chains appeared to be HLA-restricted in a later analysis, and the HLA associations seemed to be driven largely by CMV exposure. This cohort had only TCR beta chains sequenced, and the lack of alpha or paired-chain data limited which features could be detected. In an earlier analysis of some 640 of the donors, most TCR beta V segments were observed in productive rearrangements about 90% or about 30% of the time, broadly matching IMGT annotations. Linkage disequilibrium might explain the correlated functional status among segregating V segments, but an unknown experimental factor could not be excluded. The sequencing pipeline was judged likely to have produced a cluster of highly shared sequence variants as a technical artifact.

Measured from the cysteine to the phenylalanine, the CDR3 is 16 residues long. Just the 48-base CDR3 DNA is kept, in frame starting at base 1. Cut back by 5 bases and 4 bases, the V and J ends lie 18 bases apart. According to the germline V gene (reference sequence), CDR1 reads SGHKS and CDR2 reads YYEKEE. The library was produced with the immunoSEQ multiplex PCR assay. A mixture of 60 forward primers for TCR Vbeta segments and 13 reverse primers for TCR Jbeta segments was used in the multiplex PCR. The CDR3 region of rearranged TCR beta genes was amplified from genomic DNA with a multiplex PCR assay. The Illumina HiSeq System was used to sequence the amplified TCR beta libraries as 87-base-pair reads. The paper's data handling went like this. A later analysis counted tens of millions of unique TCR beta chains across the 640 or so repertoires, and around 9.9 million of these chains were shared by at least two donors. Raw reads were error-corrected and collapsed into unique sequences by a nearest-neighbor algorithm in which closely related sequences were merged to remove PCR and sequencing errors. CDR3 sequences were aligned to IMGT reference sequences to assign V, D and J gene segments. For a sequence to be retained, a match of at least six nucleotides to both a V gene segment and a J gene segment was required. A rearrangement counted as productive if the CDR3 had no stop codons and remained in frame with V and J, and every other rearrangement counted as non-productive. CDR3 was defined by IMGT convention, running from the second conserved V-encoded cysteine to the conserved J-encoded phenylalanine. In an earlier analysis of around 640 of the donors, sequences lacking an unambiguous match to a single V gene segment were excluded. An earlier analysis of some 500 of the donors classified V segments as functional when productive rearrangements were above 56.7% and as segregating when the standard deviation between donors was above 5%. A statistical classification framework was developed to diagnose cytomegalovirus status using the catalog of TCR beta chain sequences. In a later analysis, TCR nucleotide sequences were compared against IMGT/GENE-DB human TR gene sequences so that V and J genes could be assigned. A later analysis assigned CDR3 sequences and most-parsimonious VDJ recombination scenarios with the TCRdist pipeline. In a later analysis, each TCR beta chain was defined by its CDR3 amino acid sequence together with its V-gene family, and reads lacking a unique V-gene family were excluded. To address suspected cross-contamination and a sequencing artifact, a later analysis removed under 600 highly shared, low-generation-probability nucleotide sequences. In a later analysis, a clonal expansion index was calculated for each public chain from normalized within-repertoire ranks of inferred template counts. In a later analysis, generation probabilities were computed using a VDJ recombination model fitted to out-of-frame rearrangements, and the results were checked against IGoR. Hypergeometric tests were used in a later analysis to score TCR-TCR, TCR-HLA and TCR-CMV co-occurrence, with a repertoire-size bias correction applied to the TCR pairs. A later analysis estimated false discovery rates by permuting HLA or CMV assignments 20 times. In a later analysis, co-occurring TCRs were grouped with DBSCAN, and TCRdist sequence similarity was added when clustering was performed within HLA-allele-positive subsets. Co-occurrence clustering excluded repertoires with fewer than 30,000 or more than 120,000 public chains, plus five with anomalous nucleotide sharing. TCRdb stores this immuneACCESS table with in-frame sequences only. Part of the clones is absent; in the studies checked, under half of the shortfall reflects unresolved V genes, and no reason is known for the rest. From that table come the V and J calls and clone size; the DNA was used to work out D and trimming. Within this sample are some 160,000 clones, with around 79% of them counted one time only. The top ten clones comprise around 0.52% of the sample.

In total, approximately 610 healthy bone marrow donors made up the cohort. At the time of sampling, all cohort members were nominally healthy, though unrecorded immune exposures were likely present. The donor tested CMV seronegative and was one of the 352 seronegative cohort members. A peripheral blood sample was provided by each donor, and peripheral blood mononuclear cells were used for TCR beta sequencing. The Qiagen DNeasy Blood Extraction Kit was used to extract genomic DNA from the blood cell samples. The specimen sequenced was PBMCs. The rearranged chain carries TRBV5-5 and TRBJ1-4; possibly the D gene is TRBD1, per 5 matching bases. The origin of this receptor is a woman aged 50 to 60 in good health and CMV-seronegative. The CDR3 reads as follows: CASSPTGATYNEKLFF. The sequence in DNA is TGTGCCAGCAGTCCTACTGGGGCCACGTATAATGAAAAACTGTTTTTT.